Listed below are T cell receptor beta chains from one sample, sequenced in a study of brain T cells in children with intractable seizures. Data came from immunoSEQ multiplex PCR; TCRdb stores just in-frame clones and leaves some out. Among some 80,000 clones listed, 91% were seen once. The sample here was peripheral blood, taken at surgery. These receptors were obtained from a girl aged 2-9 years with Rasmussen encephalitis and intractable seizures. Both conserved end residues are part of each CDR3. The order of the fields is D gene, clone size, V gene, J gene, CDR3 DNA, CDR3 protein. D genes are given only for firm matches. Not all rows give a size; the values are once, few, many and, for expanded clones, a class.

d_call: NA; clone_size: NA; v_call: TRBV18; j_call: TRBJ2-7; cdr3_nt: TGTGCCAGCTCAGATACAGGGAGCGAGCAGTACTTC; cdr3_aa: CASSDTGSEQYF
d_call: NA; clone_size: once; v_call: TRBV2; j_call: TRBJ1-2; cdr3_nt: TGTGCCAGCAGTACGTGGTGGGACACTGGTAGCCCTGGCTACACCTTC; cdr3_aa: CASSTWWDTGSPGYTF
d_call: NA; clone_size: NA; v_call: TRBV29-1; j_call: TRBJ2-7; cdr3_nt: TGCAGCGTTGAGGTGGGCAGTTACGAGCAGTACTTC; cdr3_aa: CSVEVGSYEQYF
d_call: NA; clone_size: NA; v_call: TRBV5-4; j_call: TRBJ2-5; cdr3_nt: TGTGCCAGCAGCTTGGGAGGGAGAGAGACCCAGTACTTC; cdr3_aa: CASSLGGRETQYF
d_call: NA; clone_size: NA; v_call: TRBV15; j_call: TRBJ2-7; cdr3_nt: TGTGCCACCAGCAGAGATGCGGTTAATTCCGGGACAACCTACGAGCAGTACTTC; cdr3_aa: CATSRDAVNSGTTYEQYF
d_call: TRBD1; clone_size: NA; v_call: TRBV27; j_call: TRBJ1-2; cdr3_nt: TGTGCCAGCAGTTTATACGGGACAGGGGGGGACTATGGCTACACCTTC; cdr3_aa: CASSLYGTGGDYGYTF
d_call: NA; clone_size: NA; v_call: TRBV7-8; j_call: TRBJ1-3; cdr3_nt: TGTGCCAGCAGCTCCCAATCCTCTGGAAACACCATATATTTT; cdr3_aa: CASSSQSSGNTIYF
d_call: TRBD1; clone_size: once; v_call: TRBV24-1; j_call: TRBJ2-5; cdr3_nt: TGTGCCACCAGTGATTTCCGGGACAGGGATACGGGGACCCAGTACTTC; cdr3_aa: CATSDFRDRDTGTQYF
d_call: TRBD1; clone_size: NA; v_call: TRBV5-5; j_call: TRBJ1-1; cdr3_nt: TGTGCCAGCGGCCAGGGGGTCTCTGAAGCTTTCTTT; cdr3_aa: CASGQGVSEAFF
d_call: NA; clone_size: few; v_call: TRBV18; j_call: TRBJ1-2; cdr3_nt: TGTGCCAGCACCGATGAGCAAGGGTCTGGCTATGGCTACACCTTC; cdr3_aa: CASTDEQGSGYGYTF
d_call: NA; clone_size: NA; v_call: TRBV6-2/TRBV6-3; j_call: TRBJ1-2; cdr3_nt: TGTGCCAGCAGTTTCGCGGGTCTTGGCTACACCTTC; cdr3_aa: CASSFAGLGYTF
d_call: NA; clone_size: NA; v_call: TRBV10-3; j_call: TRBJ2-5; cdr3_nt: TGTGCCATCAGTGTTCGGGCAGAAGAGACCCAGTACTTC; cdr3_aa: CAISVRAEETQYF
d_call: NA; clone_size: NA; v_call: TRBV27; j_call: TRBJ1-5; cdr3_nt: TGTGCCAGCAAAGAGAACCTCAATCAGCCCCAGCATTTT; cdr3_aa: CASKENLNQPQHF
d_call: NA; clone_size: NA; v_call: TRBV5-1; j_call: TRBJ2-3; cdr3_nt: TGCGCCAGCAGCGGAGGCGGAGTAGATACGCAGTATTTT; cdr3_aa: CASSGGGVDTQYF
d_call: NA; clone_size: NA; v_call: TRBV5-4; j_call: TRBJ2-3; cdr3_nt: TGTGCCAGCAGCCATCCGCTCGACGGGACAGATACGCAGTATTTT; cdr3_aa: CASSHPLDGTDTQYF
d_call: NA; clone_size: few; v_call: TRBV10-1; j_call: TRBJ1-2; cdr3_nt: TGCGCCAGCTTAGGCAGGGGAAACTATGGCTACACCTTC; cdr3_aa: CASLGRGNYGYTF
d_call: NA; clone_size: NA; v_call: TRBV18; j_call: TRBJ2-6; cdr3_nt: TGTGCCAGCTCACCAATGGGGAGCCCTGGGGCCAACGTCCTGACTTTC; cdr3_aa: CASSPMGSPGANVLTF
d_call: NA; clone_size: NA; v_call: TRBV18; j_call: TRBJ1-1; cdr3_nt: TGTGCCAGCTCACCACAGAGGACAGTTCTGAACACTGAAGCTTTCTTT; cdr3_aa: CASSPQRTVLNTEAFF
d_call: NA; clone_size: few; v_call: TRBV27; j_call: TRBJ2-7; cdr3_nt: TGTGCCAGCACTACAGGCTCCTACGAGCAGTACTTC; cdr3_aa: CASTTGSYEQYF
d_call: NA; clone_size: NA; v_call: TRBV5-1; j_call: TRBJ1-1; cdr3_nt: TGCGCCAGCAGCTGGGGTAACACTGAAGCTTTCTTT; cdr3_aa: CASSWGNTEAFF
d_call: NA; clone_size: NA; v_call: TRBV7-9; j_call: TRBJ1-5; cdr3_nt: TGTGCCAGCAGCCTCGGGGTTCAGCCCCAGCATTTT; cdr3_aa: CASSLGVQPQHF
d_call: TRBD1; clone_size: NA; v_call: TRBV6-5; j_call: TRBJ1-1; cdr3_nt: TGTGCCAGCAGTCACGACAGGGGTTCTACTGAAGCTTTCTTT; cdr3_aa: CASSHDRGSTEAFF
d_call: TRBD1; clone_size: NA; v_call: TRBV9; j_call: TRBJ2-6; cdr3_nt: TGTGCCAGCAGCGGCGGGACAGGACCTCCCCTCTCCAACGTCCTGACTTTC; cdr3_aa: CASSGGTGPPLSNVLTF
d_call: TRBD1; clone_size: NA; v_call: TRBV6-1; j_call: TRBJ1-6; cdr3_nt: TGTGCCAGCATTGAACCCGGGACAGGGGGTCGCGGACCCCTCCACTTT; cdr3_aa: CASIEPGTGGRGPLHF
d_call: NA; clone_size: NA; v_call: TRBV18; j_call: TRBJ2-7; cdr3_nt: TGTGCCAGCTCCCATCAGGCCTACGAGCAGTACTTC; cdr3_aa: CASSHQAYEQYF
d_call: TRBD1; clone_size: NA; v_call: TRBV24-1; j_call: TRBJ1-3; cdr3_nt: TGTGCCACCAGTGACCCAGGACAGGGGGGAAACACCATATATTTT; cdr3_aa: CATSDPGQGGNTIYF
d_call: NA; clone_size: NA; v_call: TRBV19; j_call: TRBJ1-2; cdr3_nt: TGTGCCAGTAGTATAGACGAGGGAGAATACTATGGCTACACCTTC; cdr3_aa: CASSIDEGEYYGYTF
d_call: NA; clone_size: NA; v_call: TRBV9; j_call: TRBJ2-3; cdr3_nt: TGTGCCAGCAGCGTAGAGATGACAGATACGCAGTATTTT; cdr3_aa: CASSVEMTDTQYF
d_call: NA; clone_size: once; v_call: TRBV2; j_call: TRBJ1-1; cdr3_nt: TGTGCCAGCTATGCTCAGACTGAAGCTTTCTTT; cdr3_aa: CASYAQTEAFF
d_call: NA; clone_size: NA; v_call: TRBV2; j_call: TRBJ1-5; cdr3_nt: TGTGCCAGCAGCTATGGGGGGGGAGATCAGCCCCAGCATTTT; cdr3_aa: CASSYGGGDQPQHF
d_call: NA; clone_size: NA; v_call: TRBV6-2/TRBV6-3; j_call: TRBJ1-2; cdr3_nt: TGTGCCAGCAGTTACAGCCGGGGGCGAAGTTTCGTGCGGGGCTACACCTTC; cdr3_aa: CASSYSRGRSFVRGYTF
d_call: NA; clone_size: once; v_call: TRBV4-2; j_call: TRBJ2-6; cdr3_nt: TGTGCCAGCAGCCAAGCCCAGGGAAGCTCTGGGGCCAACGTCCTGACTTTC; cdr3_aa: CASSQAQGSSGANVLTF
d_call: NA; clone_size: NA; v_call: TRBV7-9; j_call: TRBJ2-7; cdr3_nt: TGTGCCAGCAGCGGGACGGTGAGCTCCTACGAGCAGTACTTC; cdr3_aa: CASSGTVSSYEQYF
d_call: NA; clone_size: NA; v_call: TRBV28; j_call: TRBJ2-3; cdr3_nt: TGTGCCAGCAGTTTCGACGGGAGCACAGATACGCAGTATTTT; cdr3_aa: CASSFDGSTDTQYF
d_call: TRBD1; clone_size: once; v_call: TRBV11-3; j_call: TRBJ1-1; cdr3_nt: TGTGCCAGCAGCTTCGACAGGGCTAACACTGAAGCTTTCTTT; cdr3_aa: CASSFDRANTEAFF
d_call: TRBD1; clone_size: NA; v_call: TRBV18; j_call: TRBJ2-7; cdr3_nt: TGTGCCAGCTCACCAACAGGCGGGACAGGTGCCTCCTACGAGCAGTACTTC; cdr3_aa: CASSPTGGTGASYEQYF
d_call: NA; clone_size: NA; v_call: TRBV29-1; j_call: TRBJ2-7; cdr3_nt: TGCAGCGTTGAAACGTCCAGGGGTTACGAGCAGTACTTC; cdr3_aa: CSVETSRGYEQYF
d_call: TRBD1; clone_size: NA; v_call: TRBV5-4; j_call: TRBJ1-2; cdr3_nt: TGTGCCAGCAGCTCGACAGGGAGTGGCTACACCTTC; cdr3_aa: CASSSTGSGYTF
d_call: NA; clone_size: NA; v_call: TRBV4-1; j_call: TRBJ2-3; cdr3_nt: TGCGCCAGCAGGGACCGGGGGAGTGGCACAGATACGCAGTATTTT; cdr3_aa: CASRDRGSGTDTQYF
d_call: TRBD1; clone_size: NA; v_call: TRBV25-1; j_call: TRBJ2-5; cdr3_nt: TGTGCCACCTCCCCGGACAGGGAGTATTCAGAGACCCAGTACTTC; cdr3_aa: CATSPDREYSETQYF
d_call: NA; clone_size: few; v_call: TRBV30; j_call: TRBJ1-1; cdr3_nt: TGTGCCTCCTCAGGTGGACATCCTATGAACACTGAAGCTTTCTTT; cdr3_aa: CASSGGHPMNTEAFF
d_call: NA; clone_size: NA; v_call: TRBV2; j_call: TRBJ2-2; cdr3_nt: TGTGCCAGCAGACTGGAGGGGAGCGGCACCGGGGAGCTGTTTTTT; cdr3_aa: CASRLEGSGTGELFF
d_call: NA; clone_size: once; v_call: TRBV21-1; j_call: TRBJ2-5; cdr3_nt: TGTGCCAGCAGCAATTTAGTTTCACGTGGGGAGACCCAGTACTTC; cdr3_aa: CASSNLVSRGETQYF
d_call: NA; clone_size: NA; v_call: TRBV5-8; j_call: TRBJ1-6; cdr3_nt: TGTGCCAGCAGCTTACAGGAGATCCATTCACCCCTCCACTTT; cdr3_aa: CASSLQEIHSPLHF
d_call: NA; clone_size: NA; v_call: TRBV6-1; j_call: TRBJ2-6; cdr3_nt: TGTGCCAGCAGTGCACCTCAGGGCGGTAAGCTTACTGGGGCCAACGTCCTGACTTTC; cdr3_aa: CASSAPQGGKLTGANVLTF
d_call: NA; clone_size: NA; v_call: TRBV6-5; j_call: TRBJ2-1; cdr3_nt: TGTGCCAGCAGTTACTTTGGGGCTAGCAATGAGCAGTTCTTC; cdr3_aa: CASSYFGASNEQFF
d_call: TRBD1; clone_size: NA; v_call: TRBV4-1; j_call: TRBJ2-7; cdr3_nt: TGCGCCAGCAGCCAGGTCTTTGGGACAGGGACGTACGAGCAGTACTTC; cdr3_aa: CASSQVFGTGTYEQYF
d_call: NA; clone_size: NA; v_call: TRBV6-2/TRBV6-3; j_call: TRBJ2-1; cdr3_nt: TGTGCCAGCAGTGACCTTAACAACAATGAGCAGTTCTTC; cdr3_aa: CASSDLNNNEQFF
d_call: NA; clone_size: NA; v_call: TRBV7-2; j_call: TRBJ1-1; cdr3_nt: TGTGCCAGCAGCATCACAGGGAACACTGAAGCTTTCTTT; cdr3_aa: CASSITGNTEAFF
d_call: NA; clone_size: NA; v_call: TRBV5-4; j_call: TRBJ2-2; cdr3_nt: TGTGCCAGCGAGGACAGACCGAACACCGGGGAGCTGTTTTTT; cdr3_aa: CASEDRPNTGELFF
d_call: NA; clone_size: NA; v_call: TRBV19; j_call: TRBJ2-7; cdr3_nt: TGTGCCAGTAGTACTTCTACCGAGGGACCGTACTACGAGCAGTACTTC; cdr3_aa: CASSTSTEGPYYEQYF
d_call: NA; clone_size: NA; v_call: TRBV24-1; j_call: TRBJ1-5; cdr3_nt: TGTGCCGACAATGGGGGCTTCAATCAGCCCCAGCATTTT; cdr3_aa: CADNGGFNQPQHF
d_call: NA; clone_size: NA; v_call: TRBV7-6; j_call: TRBJ1-1; cdr3_nt: TGTGCCAGCAGCCCCTTATCTGGGACCAACACTGAAGCTTTCTTT; cdr3_aa: CASSPLSGTNTEAFF
d_call: NA; clone_size: few; v_call: TRBV7-2; j_call: TRBJ2-7; cdr3_nt: TGTGCCAGCAGCTACTCAGGGGCCTCCTACGAGCAGTACTTC; cdr3_aa: CASSYSGASYEQYF
d_call: TRBD2; clone_size: NA; v_call: TRBV7-9; j_call: TRBJ2-7; cdr3_nt: TGTGCCAGCAGCCTAGGACTAGCGAGCGAGCAGTACTTC; cdr3_aa: CASSLGLASEQYF